What follows is one T cell receptor beta chain and its context. What it recognizes is unknown. The sample comes from a study of T cells after yellow fever vaccination. Study-wide points: Reappearing after the booster were most of the clones from primary vaccination (approximately 96% CD4, 88% CD8).

The V gene's germline CDR1 is MGHRA and CDR2 YSYEKL. V dropped 4 bases and J dropped 0; count of bases not matched to a gene: 7. There are 16 residues in the CDR3. Each CDR3 protein is one row after TCRdb ran MiXCR on the 5' RACE reads. The sample yields about 300,000 distinct CDR3 sequences, almost 4% seen once. This specimen consisted of PBMCs, obtained 5 days after the yellow fever booster vaccination. J is TRBJ2-3 and V is TRBV4-1; 7 bases agree with TRBD2. The receptor was isolated from a man younger than 35 who received the YFV17D yellow fever vaccine. Written as DNA, the CDR3 is TGCGCCAGCAGCCCCCGGGCCGGGGGGAGCACAGATACGCAGTATTTT. Translating gives CASSPRAGGSTDTQYF.